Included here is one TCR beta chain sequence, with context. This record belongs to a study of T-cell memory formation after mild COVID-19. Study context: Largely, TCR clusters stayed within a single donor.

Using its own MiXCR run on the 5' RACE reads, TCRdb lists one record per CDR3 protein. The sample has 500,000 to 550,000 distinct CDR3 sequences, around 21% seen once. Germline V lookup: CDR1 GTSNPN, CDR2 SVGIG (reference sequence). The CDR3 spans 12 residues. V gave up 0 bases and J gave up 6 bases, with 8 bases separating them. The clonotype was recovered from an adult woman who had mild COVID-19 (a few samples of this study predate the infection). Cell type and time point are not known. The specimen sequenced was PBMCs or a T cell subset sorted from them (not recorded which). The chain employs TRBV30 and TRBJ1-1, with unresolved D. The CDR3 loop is CAWSVRIPEAFF. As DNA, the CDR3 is TGTGCCTGGAGTGTTAGGATCCCTGAAGCTTTCTTT.